The 27 T cell receptor beta chains below come from one sample, sequenced in a study of blood T cell repertoires in COVID-19 (dated by TCRdb to about 2020). Receptor amplification or capture employed the immunoSEQ multiplex PCR assay. Here the immuneACCESS table is served through TCRdb, limited to in-frame sequences with V and J called. Missing clones are a known gap in these copies; in checked studies unresolved V genes cover under half, and the rest lacks a known reason. The sample contains around 250,000 clones, approximately 90% of them found a single time. In total, the top ten clones hold over 4% of the sample. The sequenced material came from PBMCs or T cells enriched from blood (not recorded which). These receptors were obtained from a woman in her 30s with acute COVID-19.

The chain is built from TRBV28 and TRBJ2-7, with D possibly TRBD1 on 5 matching bases. Germline V gene lookup returns CDR1 MDHEN and CDR2 SYDVKM. CDR3 length: 15 residues. The ends were cut back, 7 bases at V and 7 bases at J, with 23 bases in the middle. The CDR3 bases are TGTGCCAGCATCTCCATCGGGCTGGGGCCTAGGGAGCAGTACTTC. Amino acid sequence: CASISIGLGPREQYF.

The chain couples TRBV3-1 (or the pseudogene TRBV3-2) to TRBJ2-2, with TRBD1 matching over 9 bases. Germline V gene lookup returns CDR1 LGHDT and CDR2 YNNKEL (reference sequence). J gave up 6 bases and V 4 bases, and 15 bases lay outside the gene matches. There are 18 residues in the CDR3. The chain's CDR3 is CASSRQTGGGGWAGELFF. The CDR3 nucleotides are TGTGCCAGCAGCCGCCAGACAGGGGGAGGTGGATGGGCCGGGGAGCTGTTTTTT.

The rearrangement joins TRBV2 to TRBJ1-3, with D possibly being TRBD1 (6 bases). The CDR3 has 19 amino acids. Trimming stripped 3 bases from V and 0 bases from J, with 21 bases between. The germline CDR1 and CDR2 sequences are SNHLY and FYNNEI. CDR3 DNA sequence: TGTGCCAGCAGTGATCTAAACAGGGCCGGCCTCTTCTCTGGAAACACCATATATTTT. This gives the protein CASSDLNRAGLFSGNTIYF.

The CDR3: CASSQVSTGWNIQYF. CDR3 sequence (DNA): TGCGCCAGCAGCCAAGTATCCACAGGGTGGAACATTCAGTACTTC. The chain recombines TRBV4-1 with TRBJ2-4; tentatively, D is TRBD1 (6 bases). Germline-derived CDR1 and CDR2 are MGHRA and YSYEKL. V lost 1 base and J 7 bases, leaving 14 bases between the germline ends. This CDR3 has 15 amino acids.

The V and J genes are TRBV19 and TRBJ1-6; TRBD1 matches at 8 bases. After removal of 0 bases from V and 8 bases from J, the junction contained 6 bases not matched to a gene. The germline CDR1 and CDR2 sequences are LNHDA and SQIVND (reference sequence). This CDR3 has 16 residues. CDR3 nucleotides: TGTGCCAGTAGTATAGATCTGCGACAGGGGCATTCACCCCTCCACTTT. Residues: CASSIDLRQGHSPLHF.

This clone was counted ten times or more. The chain has TRBV14 and TRBJ2-5, with 10 positions matching TRBD2. Germline CDR1 is SGHDN and CDR2 is FVKESK. The CDR3 covers 15 residues. Unmatched junction bases numbered 3, after V lost 1 base and J lost 4 bases. The CDR3: CASSQAASGGETQYF. The CDR3 DNA reads TGTGCCAGCAGCCAAGCGGCTAGCGGGGGAGAGACCCAGTACTTC.

The CDR3 sequence is CASSIGAGQAEAFF. CDR3 nucleotides: TGTGCCAGTAGTATAGGGGCAGGGCAGGCTGAAGCTTTCTTT. V is TRBV19 and J is TRBJ1-1; a possible D gene is TRBD1 (5 bases). The CDR3 covers 14 residues. Germline V lookup: CDR1 LNHDA, CDR2 SQIVND (reference sequence). V was shortened by 1 base and J by 6 bases, with 12 bases between the two germline ends.

The gene calls are TRBV5-1 and TRBJ2-3; the match to TRBD2 covers 9 bases. The V and J ends lost 3 bases and 4 bases, in that order; junction bases with no gene match: 12. Germline lookup yields CDR1 SGHRS and CDR2 YFSETQ. CDR3 length: 17 residues. CDR3 sequence: CASSWIVLAGSADTQYF. DNA of the CDR3: TGCGCCAGCAGCTGGATTGTGCTAGCGGGGTCAGCAGATACGCAGTATTTT.

This chain connects TRBV7-7 to TRBJ2-2; 9 nucleotides line up with TRBD2. Unmatched junction bases numbered 11, after V lost 5 bases and J lost 7 bases. Germline V gives CDR1 SSHAT, CDR2 FNYEAQ (reference sequence). The CDR3 spans 16 residues. The CDR3 loop is CASSPLREGRYGELFF. The CDR3 DNA sequence: TGTGCCAGCAGCCCACTGCGGGAGGGCCGCTACGGGGAGCTGTTTTTT.

This chain connects TRBV7-2 to TRBJ1-1; 7 bases are a match to TRBD1. CDR1 is SGHTA and CDR2 is FQGNSA in the germline V gene. V lost 1 base and J lost 10; bases outside the gene matches: 6. This CDR3 comprises 13 residues. The CDR3: CASSLGDSPRAFF. As DNA, the CDR3 is TGTGCCAGCAGCTTAGGGGACAGTCCAAGAGCTTTCTTT.

This clone is a singleton in its sample. The genes are TRBV24-1 and TRBJ2-2, with D possibly TRBD1 on 6 matching bases. The germline V gene has CDR1 KGHDR and CDR2 SFDVKD. The CDR3 spans 16 residues. Trimming shortened V by 4 bases and J by 2 bases, and 13 bases separated the two germline ends. The DNA for the CDR3 is TGTGCCACCAGTGACCAACAGGGTGGCAACACCGGGGAGCTGTTTTTT. It translates to CATSDQQGGNTGELFF.

This chain connects TRBV19 to TRBJ1-5; D is undetermined. V lost 10 bases, J lost 2 bases, and 18 bases lay in between. This CDR3 is 15 amino acids long. Germline assignment: CDR1 LNHDA and CDR2 SQIVND (reference sequence). The DNA for the CDR3 is TGTGCCACGGGTGGCGGATTTGACGGCAATCAGCCCCAGCATTTT. This translates into CATGGGFDGNQPQHF.

This chain joins TRBV4-1 and TRBJ2-1; 10 bases match TRBD2. Germline trimming cut 4 bases from V and 3 bases from J; bases unmatched to any gene: 3. The CDR3 runs 15 residues. Germline CDR1 reads MGHRA; CDR2 reads YSYEKL. CDR3 in amino acids: CASSPGLADYNEQFF. The CDR3 DNA follows: TGCGCCAGCAGCCCAGGACTAGCGGACTACAATGAGCAGTTCTTC.

The rearrangement links TRBV19 to TRBJ1-2, with D maybe TRBD1 (5 bases). CDR1 is LNHDA, CDR2 SQIVND, per germline (reference sequence). Trimming removed 4 bases at V and 1 base at J, with 22 bases between. The CDR3 is made up of 18 amino acids. The CDR3 spells CASSTPRGRAAFNYGYTF. The CDR3 coding sequence is TGTGCCAGTAGTACGCCTCGTGGCAGGGCCGCATTTAACTATGGCTACACCTTC. Full variable domain (rest looked up from reference TRBV19 and TRBJ1-2): DGGITQSPKYLFRKEGQNVTLSCEQNLNHDAMYWYRQDPGQGLRLIYYSQIVNDFQKGDIAEGYSVSREKKESFPLTVTSAQKNPTAFYLCASSTPRGRAAFNYGYTFGSGTRLTVV.

The V and J genes are TRBV2 and TRBJ1-4; 7 bases agree with TRBD1. Germline lookup yields CDR1 SNHLY and CDR2 FYNNEI. V lost 4 bases and J lost 10; bases outside the gene matches: 9. This CDR3 has 14 residues. The CDR3 loop reads CASSVRGQEGKLFF. The CDR3, as DNA: TGTGCCAGCAGTGTGAGAGGACAGGAGGGAAAACTGTTTTTT. Complete variable domain (other parts from reference TRBV2 and TRBJ1-4): EPEVTQTPSHQVTQMGQEVILRCVPISNHLYFYWYRQILGQKVEFLVSFYNNEISEKSEIFDDQFSVERPDGSNFTLKIRSTKLEDSAMYFCASSVRGQEGKLFFGSGTQLSVL.

The chain combines TRBV19 with TRBJ1-3; D might be TRBD1 (5 bases). This CDR3 region has 16 residues. Trimming cost V 7 bases and J 0 bases, with 16 bases left between them. Germline V CDR1 and CDR2: LNHDA, SQIVND (reference sequence). CDR3 region: CASTTQVISSGNTIYF. CDR3 bases: TGTGCCAGTACGACACAGGTGATAAGCTCTGGAAACACCATATATTTT.

Here the CDR3 DNA reads TGCACCAGCAGCCAAAGCCAAAGCGGGAGCTCCTACGAGCAGTACTTC. Its translation is CTSSQSQSGSSYEQYF. This rearrangement joins TRBV1 to TRBJ2-7; TRBD2, the table's D call, lacks a check against the DNA. TRBV1 has pseudogene status. The CDR3 is 16 residues long.

The chain carries TRBV28 and TRBJ1-2; 8 positions match TRBD1. Trimming cost V 3 bases and J 2 bases; bases outside gene matches: 2. The germline gives CDR1 MDHEN, CDR2 SYDVKM. This CDR3 is 14 amino acids long. This chain's CDR3 is CASSFRTGNYGYTF. The CDR3 DNA is TGTGCCAGCAGTTTTAGGACAGGGAACTATGGCTACACCTTC.

The chain combines TRBV10-2 with TRBJ1-2, with 7 bases identical to TRBD1. Losses at the gene ends were 6 bases for V and 4 bases for J; bases not matched to a gene: 14. In germline, CDR1 is WSHSY, CDR2 SAAADI. This CDR3 is 16 amino acids long. CDR3 coding DNA: TGCGCCAGCAGGGACCCAGACAGGGACCGGGGCTATGGCTACACCTTC. Translating it yields CASRDPDRDRGYGYTF.

The gene calls are TRBV2 and TRBJ1-6; D may be TRBD1 (6 bases). V lost 7 bases to trimming and J lost 7 bases, with 20 bases between them. Germline V gene lookup returns CDR1 SNHLY and CDR2 FYNNEI. The CDR3 is 16 residues long. The CDR3 DNA is TGTGCCAGCACCCCGACGGGGGGCGCTGGGAATTCACCCCTCCACTTT. It encodes CASTPTGGAGNSPLHF.

The chain uses TRBV21-1 and TRBJ2-7; the table gives TRBD1 as D, unverified against the DNA. TRBV21-1 is a documented pseudogene. CDR3 length: 15 amino acids. CDR3 DNA: TGTGCCAGCAGCAAAGTTCGTTCAGGGGTTTCCGAGCAGTACTTC. Translation gives CASSKVRSGVSEQYF.

J is TRBJ2-7 and V is TRBV7-6, with 11 bases fitting TRBD2. CDR3 length: 15 residues. The germline gives CDR1 SGHVS, CDR2 FNYEAQ. V gave up 6 bases and J gave up 0 bases; unmatched junction bases: 4. Here the CDR3 reads CASSIAGGSSYEQYF. CDR3 sequence (DNA): TGTGCCAGCAGTATAGCGGGAGGGAGCTCCTACGAGCAGTACTTC. The whole variable domain, filled in from reference TRBV7-6 and TRBJ2-7, reads GAGVSQSPRYKVTKRGQDVALRCDPISGHVSLYWYRQALGQGPEFLTYFNYEAQQDKSGLPNDRFSAERPEGSISTLTIQRTEQRDSAMYRCASSIAGGSSYEQYFGPGTRLTVT.

This rearrangement joins TRBV15 to TRBJ2-7, with 10 bases lining up with TRBD2. V was pared by 5 bases and J by 2 bases, with 6 bases of the junction left unmatched. CDR1 and CDR2 from the germline V gene are LNHNV and YYDKDF (reference sequence). The CDR3 extends over 15 amino acids. The DNA for the CDR3 is TGTGCCACCAGCCCAGGGACTAGCGAAACCTACGAGCAGTACTTC. This codes for CATSPGTSETYEQYF.

The V gene is TRBV7-9, the J gene TRBJ2-1; tentatively, D is TRBD2 (6 bases). From germline, CDR1 is SEHNR and CDR2 FQNEAQ (reference sequence). The V end lost 5 bases, the J end lost 5 bases, and 19 bases lay between the germline ends. The CDR3 is made up of 16 amino acids. The CDR3: CASSLGVGLDHNEQFF. In DNA, the CDR3 is TGTGCCAGCAGCCTAGGTGTGGGACTGGACCACAATGAGCAGTTCTTC.

The V call is TRBV19, the J call TRBJ1-5; D is unresolved. CDR1 is LNHDA, CDR2 SQIVND, per germline (reference sequence). Deletions cut 7 bases from V and 9 bases from J, with 19 bases between. CDR3 length: 14 amino acids. Written as DNA, the CDR3 is TGTGCCAGTATCAATATGGCCGCGGCGGGGCCCCAGCATTTT. Its protein is CASINMAAAGPQHF.

The chain combines TRBV6-5 with TRBJ2-3; D call uncertain. Trimming cost V 2 bases and J 9 bases, with 6 bases left between them. The germline V gene has CDR1 MNHEY and CDR2 SVGAGI. The CDR3 loop spans 11 amino acids. The CDR3 region has the DNA TGTGCCAGCAGTTACGCCGGGACGCAGTATTTT. Translation: CASSYAGTQYF.

The rearrangement uses TRBV19 and TRBJ2-7; 14 bases line up with TRBD2. Trimming cost V 5 bases and J 3 bases; bases outside gene matches: 3. CDR1 LNHDA and CDR2 SQIVND come from the germline V gene (reference sequence). This CDR3 is built from 15 residues. The CDR3 sequence is CASSAGTSGGYEQYF. CDR3 sequence (DNA): TGTGCCAGTAGTGCCGGGACTAGCGGGGGCTACGAGCAGTACTTC.